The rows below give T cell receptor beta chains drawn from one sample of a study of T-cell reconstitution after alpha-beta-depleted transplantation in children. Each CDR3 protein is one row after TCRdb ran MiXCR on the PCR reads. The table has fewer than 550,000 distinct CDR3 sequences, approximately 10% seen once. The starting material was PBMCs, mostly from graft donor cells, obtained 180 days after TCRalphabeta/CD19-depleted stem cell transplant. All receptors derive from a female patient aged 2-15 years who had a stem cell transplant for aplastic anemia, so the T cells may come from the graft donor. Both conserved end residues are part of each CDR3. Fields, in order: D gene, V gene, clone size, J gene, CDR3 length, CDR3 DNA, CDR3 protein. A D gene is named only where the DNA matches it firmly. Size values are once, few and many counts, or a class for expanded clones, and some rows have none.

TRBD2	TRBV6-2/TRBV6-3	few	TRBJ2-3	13	TGTGCCAGCGGAACGGGAGGGATAGATACGCAGTATTTT	CASGTGGIDTQYF
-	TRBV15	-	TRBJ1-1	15	TGTGCCACCAGCAGGAACAGGGCGGTGAACACTGAAGCTTTCTTT	CATSRNRAVNTEAFF
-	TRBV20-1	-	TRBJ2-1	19	TGCAGTGCCCCGAACTGGGAACTAGAAGTACGAAGCTCCTACAATGAGCAGTTCTTC	CSAPNWELEVRSSYNEQFF
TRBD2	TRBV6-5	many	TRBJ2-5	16	TGTGCCAGCAGTTACTCGGGACTAGCGGGAAAAGAGACCCAGTACTTC	CASSYSGLAGKETQYF
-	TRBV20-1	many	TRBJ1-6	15	TGCAGTGCTAGACCCTTACAGGGTGGGGGTTCACCCCTCCACTTT	CSARPLQGGGSPLHF
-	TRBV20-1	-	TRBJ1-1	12	TGCAGGGCCGCCGGGGGCGACACTGAAGCTTTCTTT	CRAAGGDTEAFF
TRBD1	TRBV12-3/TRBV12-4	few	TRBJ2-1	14	TGTGCCAGCAGTTTAATTTCCGACAGGGCTGAGCAGTTCTTC	CASSLISDRAEQFF
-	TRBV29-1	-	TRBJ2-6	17	TGCAGCGTTCGGGACTGGGGACCTGCTGGTGGGGCCAACGTCCTGACTTTC	CSVRDWGPAGGANVLTF
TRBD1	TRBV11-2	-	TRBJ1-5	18	TGTGCCAGCAGCCTAAGACAGGGGGCCCTTTATAGCAATCAGCCCCAGCATTTT	CASSLRQGALYSNQPQHF
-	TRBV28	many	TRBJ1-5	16	TGTGCCAGCAGTTTATGGAGGGTTAAGGGCAATCAGCCCCAGCATTTT	CASSLWRVKGNQPQHF
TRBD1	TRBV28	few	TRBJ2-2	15	TGTGCCAGCAGTACACCGGGACAGGGGGCCGGGGAGCTGTTTTTT	CASSTPGQGAGELFF
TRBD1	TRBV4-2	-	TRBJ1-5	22	TGTGCCAGCAGCCGCACAAAACTAAGGGACAGGGCGCTCGTAAATAGCAATCAGCCCCAGCATTTT	CASSRTKLRDRALVNSNQPQHF
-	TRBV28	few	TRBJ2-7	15	TGTGCCGGGGGGGCCGACCGGACACGGTTCTACGAGCAGTACTTC	CAGGADRTRFYEQYF
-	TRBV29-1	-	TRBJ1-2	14	TGCAGCGTTGATGGTAGGGGCGGTGCCTATGGCTACACCTTC	CSVDGRGGAYGYTF
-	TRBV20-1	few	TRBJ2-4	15	TGCAGTGCTAGAGATCTCGCTTGGCTCCGAAACATTCAGTACTTC	CSARDLAWLRNIQYF
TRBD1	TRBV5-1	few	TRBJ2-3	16	TGCGCCAGCAGCTTTACAGGGGGCCCTTCCGCAGATACGCAGTATTTT	CASSFTGGPSADTQYF
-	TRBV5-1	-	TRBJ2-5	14	TGCGCCAGCAGCTTGAGCAGGGGATCAGAGACCCAGTACTTC	CASSLSRGSETQYF
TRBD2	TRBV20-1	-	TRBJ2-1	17	TGCAGTGCAACCGGGACTAGCGCCCGGTTGGTCTACAATGAGCAGTTCTTC	CSATGTSARLVYNEQFF
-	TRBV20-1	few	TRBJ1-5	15	TGCAGTGCTAGAGATCCAGATTATAGCAATCAGCCCCAGCATTTT	CSARDPDYSNQPQHF
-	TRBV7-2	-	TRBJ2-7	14	TGTGCCAGCAGCTACGGGACAAGCTCCTACGAGCAGTACTTC	CASSYGTSSYEQYF
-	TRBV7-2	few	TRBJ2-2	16	TGTGCCAGCAGCTGGTACAGGACTCTTTACACCGGGGAGCTGTTTTTT	CASSWYRTLYTGELFF
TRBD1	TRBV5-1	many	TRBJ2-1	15	TGCGCCAGCAGCCCGGCGGGACAGGCCCACAATGAGCAGTTCTTC	CASSPAGQAHNEQFF
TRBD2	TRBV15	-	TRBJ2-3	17	TGTGCCACCAGCAGAAAACGGTCCGGGACTACCACAGATACGCAGTATTTT	CATSRKRSGTTTDTQYF
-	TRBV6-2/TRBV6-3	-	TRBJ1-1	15	TGTGCCAGCAGTTACTCCCGGACGGGGAACACTGAAGCTTTCTTT	CASSYSRTGNTEAFF
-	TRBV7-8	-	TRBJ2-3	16	TGTGCCAGCAGCTCACCCGGAGGCACATTCACAGATACGCAGTATTTT	CASSSPGGTFTDTQYF
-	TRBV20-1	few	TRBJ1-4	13	TGCAGTGCTTTCCACCGTCGGGGCGAAAAACTGTTTTTT	CSAFHRRGEKLFF
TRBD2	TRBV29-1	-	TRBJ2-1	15	TGCAGCGTCGTAGCGCGGGAGCTCTCCTACAATGAGCAGTTCTTC	CSVVARELSYNEQFF
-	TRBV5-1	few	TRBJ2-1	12	TGCGCCAGCAGCTTGTACGGGAATGAGCAGTTCTTC	CASSLYGNEQFF
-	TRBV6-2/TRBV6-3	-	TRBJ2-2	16	TGTGCCAGCAGTTACCAGAGGCCTTCGAACACCGGGGAGCTGTTTTTT	CASSYQRPSNTGELFF
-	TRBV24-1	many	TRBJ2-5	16	TGTGCCACCAGTGATGCTGGGACCGCATTACAAGAGACCCAGTACTTC	CATSDAGTALQETQYF
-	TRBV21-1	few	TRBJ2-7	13	TGTGCCAGCAGCATATACCGGACGGACTGCGAGTACTTC	CASSIYRTDCEYF
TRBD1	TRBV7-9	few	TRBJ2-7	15	TGTGCCAGCAGCGTCGACAGGGGTAAAGGTTACGAGCAGTACTTC	CASSVDRGKGYEQYF
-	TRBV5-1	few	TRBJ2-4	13	TGCGCCAGCAGCTTGCGGAGGGGAGACATTCAGTACTTC	CASSLRRGDIQYF
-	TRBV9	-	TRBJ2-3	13	TGTGCCAGCAGCGCGGGACTTGCAGATACGCAGTATTTT	CASSAGLADTQYF
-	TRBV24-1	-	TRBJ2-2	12	TGTGCCACCAGTGCAGGGACCGGGGAGCTGTTTTTT	CATSAGTGELFF
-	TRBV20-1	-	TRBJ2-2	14	TGCAGTGCTAGGGGGAGACGGATGGCTGGGGGGCTGTTTTTC	CSARGRRMAGGLFF
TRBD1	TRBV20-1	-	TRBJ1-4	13	TGCAGTGCGCTCGAGACAGGGTACAAAAAACTGTTTTTT	CSALETGYKKLFF
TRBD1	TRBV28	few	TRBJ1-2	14	TGTGCCAGCATTTCCCGGGACAGGGTCTTCGGCTACACCTTC	CASISRDRVFGYTF
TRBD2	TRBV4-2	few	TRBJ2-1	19	TGTGCCAGCAGCAACCCCGGGACTAGCGGGCTCATCTCCTACAATGAGCAGTTCTTC	CASSNPGTSGLISYNEQFF
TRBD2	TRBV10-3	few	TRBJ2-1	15	TGTGCCATCAGTGACCCAGGGACTAGCGGGACAGAGCAGTTCTTC	CAISDPGTSGTEQFF
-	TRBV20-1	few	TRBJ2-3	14	TGCAGTGCTAGAGAAGGACCACCCACAGATACGCAGTATTTT	CSAREGPPTDTQYF
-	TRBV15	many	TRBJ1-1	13	TGTGCCACCAGCAGGGCCTTGTACACTGAAGCTTTCTTT	CATSRALYTEAFF
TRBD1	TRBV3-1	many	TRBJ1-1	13	TGTGCCAGCAGCCAAGGACAGGGGGCTGAAGCTTTCTTT	CASSQGQGAEAFF
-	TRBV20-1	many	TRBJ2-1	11	TGCAGTGCTAGCGGGGCCAATGAGCAGTTCTTC	CSASGANEQFF
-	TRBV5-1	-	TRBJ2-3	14	TGCGCCAGCACCCCGGGCTCCGCACCAGATACGCAGTATTTT	CASTPGSAPDTQYF
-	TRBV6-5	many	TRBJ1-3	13	TGTGCCAGCAGTTACTCGAGCGGAAACACCATATATTTT	CASSYSSGNTIYF